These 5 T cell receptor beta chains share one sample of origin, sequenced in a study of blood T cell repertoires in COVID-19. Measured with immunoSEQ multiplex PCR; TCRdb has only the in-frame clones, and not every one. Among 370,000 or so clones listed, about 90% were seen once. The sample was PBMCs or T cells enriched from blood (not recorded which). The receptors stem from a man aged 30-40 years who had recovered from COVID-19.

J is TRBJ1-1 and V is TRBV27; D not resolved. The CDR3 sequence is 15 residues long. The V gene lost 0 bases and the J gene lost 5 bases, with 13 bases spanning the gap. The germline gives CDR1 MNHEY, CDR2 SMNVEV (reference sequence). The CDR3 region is CASSLSRVGRTEAFF. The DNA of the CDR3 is TGTGCCAGCAGTTTATCGAGGGTAGGGCGGACTGAAGCTTTCTTT.

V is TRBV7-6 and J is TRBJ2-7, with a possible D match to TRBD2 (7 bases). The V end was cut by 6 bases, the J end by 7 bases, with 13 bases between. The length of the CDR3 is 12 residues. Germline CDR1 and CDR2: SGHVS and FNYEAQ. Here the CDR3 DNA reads TGTGCCAGCAGACCGGAGGGGGGGGAGCAGTACTTC. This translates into CASRPEGGEQYF.

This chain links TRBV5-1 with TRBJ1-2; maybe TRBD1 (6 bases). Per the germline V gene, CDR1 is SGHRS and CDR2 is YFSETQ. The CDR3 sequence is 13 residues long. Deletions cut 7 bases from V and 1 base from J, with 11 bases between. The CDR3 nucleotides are TGCGCCAGCGGACAGAATTATAACTATGGCTACACCTTC. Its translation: CASGQNYNYGYTF.

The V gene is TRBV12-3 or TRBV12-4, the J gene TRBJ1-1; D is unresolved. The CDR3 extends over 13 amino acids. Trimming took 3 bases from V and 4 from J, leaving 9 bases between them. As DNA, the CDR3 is TGTGCCAGCAGTTTTAGCTTAGGCACTGAAGCTTTCTTT. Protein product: CASSFSLGTEAFF.

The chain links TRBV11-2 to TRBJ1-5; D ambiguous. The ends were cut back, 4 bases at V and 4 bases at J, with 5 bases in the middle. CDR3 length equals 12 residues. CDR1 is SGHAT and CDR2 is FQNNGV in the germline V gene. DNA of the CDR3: TGTGCCAGCAGCTATGAGAATCAGCCCCAGCATTTT. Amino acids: CASSYENQPQHF.